These 18 T cell receptor beta chains share one sample of origin, sequenced in a study of cytomegalovirus exposure and HLA in healthy donors. The PCR ran on 60 Vbeta and 13 Jbeta primers. Sequenced by immunoSEQ multiplex PCR; TCRdb stores in-frame clones only, minus some. The sample includes roughly 110,000 clones, around 77% seen only once; the top ten take 5.4%. The sequenced sample consisted of PBMCs. The receptor source for this set is a woman aged 25 to 45 in good health and CMV-seropositive.

The chain links TRBV21-1 to TRBJ1-3. TRBV21-1 represents a pseudogene. The CDR3 sequence is 17 residues long. CDR3 DNA: TGTGCCAGCAGCAAAGATGGGGGGGGAGGGGCTGGAAACACCATATATTTT. It codes for CASSKDGGGGAGNTIYF.

The V gene is TRBV9, the J gene TRBJ2-7, with TRBD1 matching over 9 bases. Trimming at V came to 4 bases and at J to 5 bases, leaving 19 bases not matched to a gene. CDR3 length: 18 residues. From germline, CDR1 is SGDLS and CDR2 YYNGEE. The CDR3, as DNA: TGTGCCAGCAGCCCCAGAGGTTTTGGGACAGGGAGAGGTAACGAGCAGTACTTC. It encodes CASSPRGFGTGRGNEQYF.

This clone was seen a handful of times. The rearrangement joins TRBV10-3 to TRBJ2-6; 7 bases align to TRBD1. This CDR3 region has 18 residues. After removal of 7 bases from V and 0 bases from J, the junction contained 12 bases not matched to a gene. From germline, CDR1 is ENHRY and CDR2 SYGVKD. The chain's CDR3 is CAITETGQPSSGANVLTF. CDR3 sequence (DNA): TGTGCCATCACCGAAACGGGACAGCCTTCCTCTGGGGCCAACGTCCTGACTTTC.

This clone was picked up one time. V usage is TRBV18 and J usage is TRBJ1-1; D gene unclear. The CDR3 spans 14 residues. Germline CDR1 is KGHSH and CDR2 is LQKENI. V was clipped by 3 bases and J by 3 bases, with 11 bases between them. CDR3 nucleotide sequence: TGTGCCAGCTCACCCCGAGCGAAAGACACTGAAGCTTTCTTT. Protein sequence: CASSPRAKDTEAFF.

Worth noting for this clone: Other DNA sequences of this sample code for an identical CDR3. This chain connects TRBV9 to TRBJ2-1; D call uncertain. This CDR3 has 12 amino acids. Germline lookup yields CDR1 SGDLS and CDR2 YYNGEE. V lost 0 bases and J lost 9, with 7 bases in between. The CDR3 DNA is TGTGCCAGCAGCGTAGGAGAGAGTGAGCAGTTCTTC. This sequence encodes CASSVGESEQFF.

This clone turned up a few times. This chain links TRBV5-4 with TRBJ2-3; maybe TRBD2 (5 bases). Germline V gene data show CDR1 as SGHNT and CDR2 as YYREEE (reference sequence). The V end was cut by 0 bases, the J end by 1 base, with 12 bases between. The CDR3 loop spans 16 amino acids. This CDR3 is CASSLEASRGTDTQYF. CDR3 coding DNA: TGTGCCAGCAGCTTGGAGGCTAGCCGGGGCACAGATACGCAGTATTTT.

The genes are TRBV5-1 and TRBJ2-1; 10 positions match TRBD1. The V gene's germline CDR1 is SGHRS and CDR2 YFSETQ. The CDR3 is made up of 15 amino acids. The J segment lost 10 bases and the V segment lost 4 bases, leaving 11 bases of the junction unmatched. Here the CDR3 reads CASSTTGGVSWEQFF. The DNA for the CDR3 is TGCGCCAGCAGCACGACAGGGGGCGTTTCCTGGGAGCAGTTCTTC.

The chain combines TRBV4-1 with TRBJ1-5, with a weak D call TRBD1 (5 bases). The CDR3 length is 14 residues. Trimming took off 2 bases at V and 3 bases at J, with 8 bases between the two ends. CDR1 and CDR2 from the germline V gene are MGHRA and YSYEKL. CDR3 loop: CASSQPGSNQPQHF. CDR3 nucleotides: TGCGCCAGCAGCCAACCAGGGTCCAATCAGCCCCAGCATTTT.

The chain links TRBV10-3 to TRBJ1-2; D may be TRBD1 (6 bases). V shed 8 bases and J shed 0 bases, with 13 bases lying between them. Looked up from germline, CDR1 is ENHRY and CDR2 is SYGVKD. This CDR3 spans 14 amino acids. The CDR3 spells CAICRDTSNYGYTF. The CDR3 nucleotides are TGTGCCATCTGCCGGGACACCTCTAACTATGGCTACACCTTC.

J is TRBJ1-5 and V is TRBV2; a possible D gene is TRBD1 (6 bases). Germline V gives CDR1 SNHLY, CDR2 FYNNEI. CDR3 size: 14 residues. V gave up 0 bases and J gave up 7 bases, with 10 bases separating them. CDR3 amino acids: CASSEARGGQPQHF. As DNA, the CDR3 is TGTGCCAGCAGTGAAGCTCGGGGGGGCCAGCCCCAGCATTTT.

V is TRBV5-1 and J is TRBJ2-7, with 7 bases fitting TRBD1. CDR1 and CDR2 from the germline V gene are SGHRS and YFSETQ. The CDR3 consists of 14 residues. Unmatched junction bases numbered 3, after V lost 1 base and J lost 2 bases. The CDR3 loop reads CASSLTGETYEQYF. The CDR3 DNA follows: TGCGCCAGCAGCTTGACAGGGGAAACCTACGAGCAGTACTTC. Based on the CDR3 plus reference TRBV5-1 and TRBJ2-7, the full variable domain is KAGVTQTPRYLIKTRGQQVTLSCSPISGHRSVSWYQQTPGQGLQFLFEYFSETQRNKGNFPGRFSGRQFSNSRSEMNVSTLELGDSALYLCASSLTGETYEQYFGPGTRLTVT.

This sequence joins TRBV5-1 and TRBJ1-2; 8 bases line up with TRBD1. The V gene end was trimmed by 5 bases and the J gene end by 0 bases; junction bases not matched to a gene: 12. Germline V CDR1 and CDR2: SGHRS, YFSETQ. The CDR3 length is 17 residues. CDR3 in amino acids: CASRPQGAPTANYGYTF. The DNA of the CDR3 is TGCGCCAGCAGACCCCAGGGGGCTCCCACAGCTAACTATGGCTACACCTTC.

This clone was counted between two and nine times. At one boundary the junction diverges from the germline segment, which might be a read error. V is TRBV6-1 and J is TRBJ1-6; D is ambiguous. The CDR3 sequence is 11 residues long. Looked up from germline, CDR1 is MNHNS and CDR2 is SASEGT. The CDR3 sequence is CASSVEENFNF. The CDR3 coding sequence is TGTGCCAGCAGTGTAGAGGAGAATTTTAACTTT.

The genes are TRBV7-9 and TRBJ2-1; D might be TRBD2 (6 bases). In germline, CDR1 is SEHNR, CDR2 FQNEAQ (reference sequence). Trimming cost V 5 bases and J 2 bases, with 16 bases left between them. This CDR3 region has 16 residues. CDR3 loop: CASSLHGSGTYNEQFF. DNA of the CDR3: TGTGCCAGCAGCCTCCATGGTAGCGGTACCTACAATGAGCAGTTCTTC.

This clone has more than one count but fewer than ten. CDR3 region: CASSGYGYTF. CDR3 sequence (DNA): TGTGCCAGCAGCGGCTATGGCTACACCTTC. The V gene is TRBV6-1, the J gene TRBJ1-2; D remains unclear. The CDR3 runs 10 residues. Per germline, CDR1 MNHNS and CDR2 SASEGT. The V gene lost 6 bases and the J gene lost 4 bases, with 3 bases spanning the gap.

This chain connects TRBV7-2 to TRBJ1-2; 9 positions match TRBD1. J lost 5 bases, V lost 1 base, and 2 bases had no gene match. The CDR3 sequence is 14 residues long. Germline assignment: CDR1 SGHTA and CDR2 FQGNSA. This CDR3 reads CASSLGDREYGYTF. As DNA, the CDR3 is TGTGCCAGCAGCTTAGGGGACAGGGAGTATGGCTACACCTTC.

This chain uses TRBV30 with TRBJ2-3, with 7 bases lining up with TRBD1. Germline V gene sequence: CDR1 GTSNPN, CDR2 SVGIG (reference sequence). After removal of 3 bases from V and 8 bases from J, the junction contained 14 bases not matched to a gene. This CDR3 spans 15 amino acids. The CDR3 bases are TGTGCCTGGAGCCAGGGACAGTCCACGGGATCTACGCAGTATTTT. This gives the protein CAWSQGQSTGSTQYF. Using reference TRBV30 and TRBJ2-3 for the parts outside the CDR3, the full variable domain is SQTIHQWPATLVQPVGSPLSLECTVEGTSNPNLYWYRQAAGRGLQLLFYSVGIGQISSEVPQNLSASRPQDRQFILSSKKLLLSDSGFYLCAWSQGQSTGSTQYFGPGTRLTVL.

V usage is TRBV4-2 and J usage is TRBJ1-5; weak D call: TRBD1 (5 bases). The V end was cut by 0 bases, the J end by 14 bases, with 20 bases between. Germline assignment: CDR1 LGHNA and CDR2 YNFKEQ. The CDR3 runs to 15 residues. The DNA of the CDR3 is TGTGCCAGCAGCCAAGATCTGATGGGCTCGGTAGGGGAGCATTTT. Protein: CASSQDLMGSVGEHF.